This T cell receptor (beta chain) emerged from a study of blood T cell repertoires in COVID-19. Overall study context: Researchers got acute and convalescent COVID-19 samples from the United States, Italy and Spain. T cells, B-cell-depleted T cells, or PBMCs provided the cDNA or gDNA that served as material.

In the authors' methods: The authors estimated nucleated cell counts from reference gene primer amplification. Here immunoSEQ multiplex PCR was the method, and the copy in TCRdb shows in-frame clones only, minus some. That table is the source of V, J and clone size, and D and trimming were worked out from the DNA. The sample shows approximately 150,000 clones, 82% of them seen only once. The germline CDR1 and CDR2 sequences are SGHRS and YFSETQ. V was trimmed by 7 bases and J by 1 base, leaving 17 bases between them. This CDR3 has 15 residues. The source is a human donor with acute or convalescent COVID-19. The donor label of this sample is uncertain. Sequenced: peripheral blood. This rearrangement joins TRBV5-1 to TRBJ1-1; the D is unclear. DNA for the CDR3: TGCGCCAGCTCTCCGATTGACACTCCGAACACTGAAGCTTTCTTT. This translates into CASSPIDTPNTEAFF.